The T cell receptor beta chain described here comes from a study of OX40 agonist ivuxolimab in advanced cancers. Study information: All patients had ivuxolimab intravenously every 2 weeks at 0.01 to 10 mg/kg. Overall study findings and caveats: The study observed clonal expansion of CD4+ and CD8+ blood T cells by week 6 at 0.1 to 3.0 mg/kg.

Measured with immunoSEQ multiplex PCR; TCRdb has only the in-frame clones, and not every one. Among approximately 73,000 clones, roughly 90% were seen once, and the ten largest hold approximately 3%. Concerning this clone: Its antigen is undetermined.

This clonotype originated in an adult with an advanced solid tumor such as melanoma, head and neck, liver or kidney cancer. The sample was CD4+ or CD8+ T cells sorted from blood, taken in a trial of the OX40 agonist ivuxolimab.

This CDR3 reads CAISGDGLGGYTF. The CDR3 DNA is TGTGCCATCAGTGGCGACGGTCTGGGGGGCTACACCTTC. J is TRBJ1-2 and V is TRBV10-3, with D uncertain. V was clipped by 4 bases and J by 8 bases, with 14 bases between them. This CDR3 is 13 amino acids long. Germline CDR1 reads ENHRY; CDR2 reads SYGVKD.